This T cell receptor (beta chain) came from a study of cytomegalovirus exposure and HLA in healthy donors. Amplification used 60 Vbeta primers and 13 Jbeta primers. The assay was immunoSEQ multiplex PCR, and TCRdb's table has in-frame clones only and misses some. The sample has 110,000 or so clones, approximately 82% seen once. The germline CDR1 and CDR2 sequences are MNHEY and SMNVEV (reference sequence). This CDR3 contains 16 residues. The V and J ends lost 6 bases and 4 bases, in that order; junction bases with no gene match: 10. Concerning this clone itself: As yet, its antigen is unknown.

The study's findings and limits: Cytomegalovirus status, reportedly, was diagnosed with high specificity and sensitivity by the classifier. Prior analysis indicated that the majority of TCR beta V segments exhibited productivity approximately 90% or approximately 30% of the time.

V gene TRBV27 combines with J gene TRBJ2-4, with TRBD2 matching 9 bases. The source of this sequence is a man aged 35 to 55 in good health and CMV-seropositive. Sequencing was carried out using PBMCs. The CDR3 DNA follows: TGTGCCAGCAGCCGAGCCCCTAGCGGGATTAAAAACATTCAGTACTTC. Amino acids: CASSRAPSGIKNIQYF.